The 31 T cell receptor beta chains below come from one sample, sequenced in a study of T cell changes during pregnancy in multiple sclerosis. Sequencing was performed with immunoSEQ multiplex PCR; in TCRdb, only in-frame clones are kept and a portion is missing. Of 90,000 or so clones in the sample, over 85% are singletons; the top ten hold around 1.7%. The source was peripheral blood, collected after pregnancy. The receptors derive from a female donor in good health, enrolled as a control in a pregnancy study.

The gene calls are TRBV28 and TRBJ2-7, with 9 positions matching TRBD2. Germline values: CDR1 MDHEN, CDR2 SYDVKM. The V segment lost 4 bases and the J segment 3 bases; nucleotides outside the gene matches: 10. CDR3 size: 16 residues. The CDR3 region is CASSSQVGREGYEQYF. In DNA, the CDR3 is TGTGCCAGCAGTTCTCAGGTTGGGCGGGAGGGCTACGAGCAGTACTTC.

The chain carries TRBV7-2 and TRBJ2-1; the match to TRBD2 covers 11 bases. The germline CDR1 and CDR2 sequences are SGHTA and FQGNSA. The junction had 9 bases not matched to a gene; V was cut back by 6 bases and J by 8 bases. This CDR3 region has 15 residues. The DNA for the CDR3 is TGTGCCAGCAGAGCCGGACTAGCGGGCCTGGATGAGCAGTTCTTC. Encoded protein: CASRAGLAGLDEQFF. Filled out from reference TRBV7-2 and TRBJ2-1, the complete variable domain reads GAGVSQSPSNKVTEKGKDVELRCDPISGHTALYWYRQSLGQGLEFLIYFQGNSAPDKSGLPSDRFSAERTGGSVSTLTIQRTQQEDSAVYLCASRAGLAGLDEQFFGPGTRLTVL.

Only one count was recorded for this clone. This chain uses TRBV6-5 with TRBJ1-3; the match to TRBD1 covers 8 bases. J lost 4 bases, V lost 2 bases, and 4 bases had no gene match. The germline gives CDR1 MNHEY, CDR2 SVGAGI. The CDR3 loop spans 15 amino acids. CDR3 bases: TGTGCCAGCAGTTACGACAGGGGTGCAGGAAACACCATATATTTT. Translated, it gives CASSYDRGAGNTIYF.

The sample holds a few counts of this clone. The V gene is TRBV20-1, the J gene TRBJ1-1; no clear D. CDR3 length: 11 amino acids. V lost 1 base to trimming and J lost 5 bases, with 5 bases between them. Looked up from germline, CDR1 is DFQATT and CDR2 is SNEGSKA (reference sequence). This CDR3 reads CSARVGTEAFF. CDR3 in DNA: TGCAGTGCTAGAGTCGGGACTGAAGCTTTCTTT.

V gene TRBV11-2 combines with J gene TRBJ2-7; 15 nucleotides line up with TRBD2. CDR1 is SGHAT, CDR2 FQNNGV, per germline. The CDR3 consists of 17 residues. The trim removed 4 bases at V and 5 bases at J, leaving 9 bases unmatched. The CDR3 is CASSSWTSGRASHEQYF. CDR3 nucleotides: TGTGCCAGCAGCTCATGGACTAGCGGGAGGGCTTCTCACGAGCAGTACTTC.

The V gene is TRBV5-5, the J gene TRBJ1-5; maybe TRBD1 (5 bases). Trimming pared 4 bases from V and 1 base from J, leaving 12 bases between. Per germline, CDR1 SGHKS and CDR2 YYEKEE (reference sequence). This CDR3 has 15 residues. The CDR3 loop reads CASSMTDTSNQPQHF. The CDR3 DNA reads TGTGCCAGCAGCATGACGGACACAAGCAATCAGCCCCAGCATTTT.

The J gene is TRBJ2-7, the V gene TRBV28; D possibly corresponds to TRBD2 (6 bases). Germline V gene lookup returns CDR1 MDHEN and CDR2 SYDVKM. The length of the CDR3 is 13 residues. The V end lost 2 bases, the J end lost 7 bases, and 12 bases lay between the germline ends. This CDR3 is CASSLEEGWEQYF. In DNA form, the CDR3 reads TGTGCCAGCAGTTTAGAGGAGGGGTGGGAGCAGTACTTC.

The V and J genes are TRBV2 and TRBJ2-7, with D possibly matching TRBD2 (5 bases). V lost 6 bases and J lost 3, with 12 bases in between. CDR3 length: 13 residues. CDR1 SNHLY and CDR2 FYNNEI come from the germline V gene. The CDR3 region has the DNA TGTGCCAGCAGAGATCTAGCCCTCTACGAGCAGTACTTC. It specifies CASRDLALYEQYF. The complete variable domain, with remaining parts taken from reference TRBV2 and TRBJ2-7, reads EPEVTQTPSHQVTQMGQEVILRCVPISNHLYFYWYRQILGQKVEFLVSFYNNEISEKSEIFDDQFSVERPDGSNFTLKIRSTKLEDSAMYFCASRDLALYEQYFGPGTRLTVT.

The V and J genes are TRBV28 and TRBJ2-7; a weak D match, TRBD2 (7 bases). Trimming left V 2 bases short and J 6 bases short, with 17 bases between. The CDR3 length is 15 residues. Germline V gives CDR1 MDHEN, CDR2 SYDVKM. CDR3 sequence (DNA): TGTGCCAGCAGTTTACCCGCCTTTAGGGGGGGCGAGCAGTACTTC. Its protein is CASSLPAFRGGEQYF.

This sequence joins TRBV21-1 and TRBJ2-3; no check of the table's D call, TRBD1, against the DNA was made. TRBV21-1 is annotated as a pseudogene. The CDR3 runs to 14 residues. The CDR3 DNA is TGTGCCAGCAGCAGGACGACAGCCACAGATACGCAGTATTTT. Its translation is CASSRTTATDTQYF.

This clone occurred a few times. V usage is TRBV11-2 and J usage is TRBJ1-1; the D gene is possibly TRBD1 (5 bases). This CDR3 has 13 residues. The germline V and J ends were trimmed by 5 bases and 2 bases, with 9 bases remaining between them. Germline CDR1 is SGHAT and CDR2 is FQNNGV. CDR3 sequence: CASSKTGNTEAFF. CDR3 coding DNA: TGTGCCAGCAGCAAAACAGGTAACACTGAAGCTTTCTTT.

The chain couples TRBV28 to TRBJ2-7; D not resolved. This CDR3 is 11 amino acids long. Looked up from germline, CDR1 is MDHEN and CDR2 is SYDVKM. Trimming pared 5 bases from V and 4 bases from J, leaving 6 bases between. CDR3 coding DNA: TGTGCCAGCAGTGGGCGTTACGAGCAGTACTTC. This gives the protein CASSGRYEQYF.

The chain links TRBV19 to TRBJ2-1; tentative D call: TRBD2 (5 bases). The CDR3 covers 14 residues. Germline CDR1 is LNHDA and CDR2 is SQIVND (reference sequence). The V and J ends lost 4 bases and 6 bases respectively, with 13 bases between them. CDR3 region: CASSKILATNEQFF. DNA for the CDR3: TGTGCCAGTAGTAAGATCCTAGCAACCAATGAGCAGTTCTTC.

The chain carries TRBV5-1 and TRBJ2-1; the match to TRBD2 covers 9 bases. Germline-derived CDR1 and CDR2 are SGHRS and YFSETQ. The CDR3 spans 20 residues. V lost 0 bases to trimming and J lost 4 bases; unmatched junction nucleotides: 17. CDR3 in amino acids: CASSLAGTRSLAGLYNEQFF. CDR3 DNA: TGCGCCAGCAGCTTGGCGGGGACCAGATCACTAGCGGGCCTTTACAATGAGCAGTTCTTC.

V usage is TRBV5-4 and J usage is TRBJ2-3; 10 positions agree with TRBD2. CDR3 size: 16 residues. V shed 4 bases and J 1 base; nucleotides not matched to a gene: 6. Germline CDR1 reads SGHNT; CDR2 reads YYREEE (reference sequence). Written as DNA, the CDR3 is TGTGCCAGCAGCGGACTAGCGGAAGGGGGCACAGATACGCAGTATTTT. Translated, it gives CASSGLAEGGTDTQYF. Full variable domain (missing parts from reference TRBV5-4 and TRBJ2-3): ETGVTQSPTHLIKTRGQQVTLRCSSQSGHNTVSWYQQALGQGPQFIFQYYREEENGRGNFPPRFSGLQFPNYSSELNVNALELDDSALYLCASSGLAEGGTDTQYFGPGTRLTVL.

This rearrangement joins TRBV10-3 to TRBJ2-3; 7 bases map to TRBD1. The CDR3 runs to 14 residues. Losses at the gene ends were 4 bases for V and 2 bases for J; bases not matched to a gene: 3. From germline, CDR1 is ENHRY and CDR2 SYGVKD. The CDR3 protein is CAISAGTDTDTQYF. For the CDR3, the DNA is TGTGCCATCAGTGCGGGGACAGACACAGATACGCAGTATTTT.

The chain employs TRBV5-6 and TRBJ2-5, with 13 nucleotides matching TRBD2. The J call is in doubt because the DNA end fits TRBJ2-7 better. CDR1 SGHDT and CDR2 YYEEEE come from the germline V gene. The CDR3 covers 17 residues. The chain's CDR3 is CASSLRGTSGISYEQYF. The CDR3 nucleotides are TGTGCCAGCAGCCTCCGAGGGACTAGCGGGATCTCCTACGAGCAGTACTTC.

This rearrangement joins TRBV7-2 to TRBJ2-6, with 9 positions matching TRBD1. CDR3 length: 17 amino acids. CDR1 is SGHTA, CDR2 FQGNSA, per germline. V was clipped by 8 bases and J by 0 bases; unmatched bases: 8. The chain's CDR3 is CASGPGQGPSGANVLTF. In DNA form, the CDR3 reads TGTGCCAGCGGACCGGGACAGGGTCCCTCTGGGGCCAACGTCCTGACTTTC.

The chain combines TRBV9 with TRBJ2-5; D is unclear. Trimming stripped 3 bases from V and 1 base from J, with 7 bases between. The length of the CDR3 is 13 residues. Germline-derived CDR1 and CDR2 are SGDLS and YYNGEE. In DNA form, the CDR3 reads TGTGCCAGCAGCGGGAGTTCCCAAGAGACCCAGTACTTC. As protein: CASSGSSQETQYF.

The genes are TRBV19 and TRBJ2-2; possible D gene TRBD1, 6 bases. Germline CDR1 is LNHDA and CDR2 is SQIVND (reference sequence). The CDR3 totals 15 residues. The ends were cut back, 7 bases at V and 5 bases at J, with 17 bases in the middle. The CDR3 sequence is CASKGSTGRTGELFF. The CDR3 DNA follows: TGTGCCAGTAAAGGCAGCACAGGGAGAACCGGGGAGCTGTTTTTT.

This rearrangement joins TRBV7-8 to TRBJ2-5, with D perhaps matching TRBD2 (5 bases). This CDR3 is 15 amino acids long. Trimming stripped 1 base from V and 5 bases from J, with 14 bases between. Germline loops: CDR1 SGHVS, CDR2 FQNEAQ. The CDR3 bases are TGTGCCAGCAGCTTAGGGACGCGGGTGGGGGAGACCCAGTACTTC. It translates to CASSLGTRVGETQYF.

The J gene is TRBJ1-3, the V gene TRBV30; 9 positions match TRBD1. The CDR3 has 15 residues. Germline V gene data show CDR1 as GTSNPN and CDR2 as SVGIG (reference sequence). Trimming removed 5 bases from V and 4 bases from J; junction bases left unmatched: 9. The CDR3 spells CAWGKGQGGGNTIYF. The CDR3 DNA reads TGTGCCTGGGGGAAGGGACAGGGAGGCGGAAACACCATATATTTT.

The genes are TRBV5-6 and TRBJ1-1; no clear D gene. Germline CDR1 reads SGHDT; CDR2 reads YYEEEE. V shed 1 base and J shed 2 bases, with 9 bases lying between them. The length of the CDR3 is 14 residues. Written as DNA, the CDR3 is TGTGCCAGCAGCTTGTGGGCGGGTAACACTGAAGCTTTCTTT. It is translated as CASSLWAGNTEAFF.

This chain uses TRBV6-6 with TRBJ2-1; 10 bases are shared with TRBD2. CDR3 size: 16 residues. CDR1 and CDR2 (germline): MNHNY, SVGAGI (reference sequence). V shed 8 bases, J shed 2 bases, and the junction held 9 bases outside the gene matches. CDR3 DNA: TGTGCCAGCCGCAAACCCCTAGCGGGGGCCTACAATGAGCAGTTCTTC. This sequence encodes CASRKPLAGAYNEQFF.

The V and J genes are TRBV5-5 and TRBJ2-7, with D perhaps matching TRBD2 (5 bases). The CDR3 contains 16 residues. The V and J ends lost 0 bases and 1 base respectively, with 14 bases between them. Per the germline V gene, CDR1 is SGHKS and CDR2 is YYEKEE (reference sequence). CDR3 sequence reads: CASSLDGEWASYEQYF. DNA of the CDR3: TGTGCCAGCAGCTTGGATGGGGAGTGGGCTTCCTACGAGCAGTACTTC. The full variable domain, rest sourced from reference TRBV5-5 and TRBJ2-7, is DAGVTQSPTHLIKTRGQQVTLRCSPISGHKSVSWYQQVLGQGPQFIFQYYEKEERGRGNFPDRFSARQFPNYSSELNVNALLLGDSALYLCASSLDGEWASYEQYFGPGTRLTVT.

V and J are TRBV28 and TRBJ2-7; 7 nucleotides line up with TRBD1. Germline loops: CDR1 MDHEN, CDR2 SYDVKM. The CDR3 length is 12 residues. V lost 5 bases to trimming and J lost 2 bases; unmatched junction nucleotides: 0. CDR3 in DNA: TGTGCCAGCAGTCAGGGGGCCTACGAGCAGTACTTC. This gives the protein CASSQGAYEQYF.

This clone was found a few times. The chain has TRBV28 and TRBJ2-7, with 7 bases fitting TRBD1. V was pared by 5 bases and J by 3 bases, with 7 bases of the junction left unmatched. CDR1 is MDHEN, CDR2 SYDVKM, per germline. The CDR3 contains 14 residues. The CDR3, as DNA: TGTGCCAGCAGTCCGGGGACAGTTTTCTACGAGCAGTACTTC. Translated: CASSPGTVFYEQYF.

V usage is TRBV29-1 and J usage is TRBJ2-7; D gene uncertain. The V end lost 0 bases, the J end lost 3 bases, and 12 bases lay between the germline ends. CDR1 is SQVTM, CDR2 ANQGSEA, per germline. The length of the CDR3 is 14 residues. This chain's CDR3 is CSVEDNALGYEQYF. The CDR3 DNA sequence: TGCAGCGTTGAAGACAACGCACTTGGCTACGAGCAGTACTTC.

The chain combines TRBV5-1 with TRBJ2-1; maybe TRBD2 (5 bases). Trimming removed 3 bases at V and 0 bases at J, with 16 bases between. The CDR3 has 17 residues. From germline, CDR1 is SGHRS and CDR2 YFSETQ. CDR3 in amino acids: CASSWGAAESSYNEQFF. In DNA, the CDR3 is TGCGCCAGCAGCTGGGGTGCAGCGGAGAGCTCCTACAATGAGCAGTTCTTC.

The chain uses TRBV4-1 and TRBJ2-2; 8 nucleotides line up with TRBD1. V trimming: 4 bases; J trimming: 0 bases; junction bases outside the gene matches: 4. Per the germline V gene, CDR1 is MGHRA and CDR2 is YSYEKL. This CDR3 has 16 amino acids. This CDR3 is CASSPRQGTNTGELFF. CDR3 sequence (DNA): TGCGCCAGCAGCCCCCGACAGGGGACGAACACCGGGGAGCTGTTTTTT.

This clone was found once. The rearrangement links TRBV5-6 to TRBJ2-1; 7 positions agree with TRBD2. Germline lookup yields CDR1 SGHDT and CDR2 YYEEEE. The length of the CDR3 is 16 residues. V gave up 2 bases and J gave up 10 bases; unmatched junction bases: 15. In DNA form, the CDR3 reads TGTGCCAGCAGCTTCTTCGAGGGAGGGCCGATAGTAGAGCAGTTCTTC. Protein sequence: CASSFFEGGPIVEQFF. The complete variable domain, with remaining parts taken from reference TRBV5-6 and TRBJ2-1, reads DAGVTQSPTHLIKTRGQQVTLRCSPKSGHDTVSWYQQALGQGPQFIFQYYEEEERQRGNFPDRFSGHQFPNYSSELNVNALLLGDSALYLCASSFFEGGPIVEQFFGPGTRLTVL.